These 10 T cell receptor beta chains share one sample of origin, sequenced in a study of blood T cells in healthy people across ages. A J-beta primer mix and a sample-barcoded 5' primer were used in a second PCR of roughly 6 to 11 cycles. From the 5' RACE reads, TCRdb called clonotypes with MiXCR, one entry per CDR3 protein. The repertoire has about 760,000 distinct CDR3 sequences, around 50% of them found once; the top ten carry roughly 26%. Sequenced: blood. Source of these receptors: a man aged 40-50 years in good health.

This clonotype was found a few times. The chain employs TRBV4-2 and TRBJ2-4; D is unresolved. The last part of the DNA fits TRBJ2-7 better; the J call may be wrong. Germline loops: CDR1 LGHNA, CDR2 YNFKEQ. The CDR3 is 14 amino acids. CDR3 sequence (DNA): TGTGCCAGCAGCCAAGCAGACTCTTCCTACGAGCAGTACTTC. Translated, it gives CASSQADSSYEQYF.

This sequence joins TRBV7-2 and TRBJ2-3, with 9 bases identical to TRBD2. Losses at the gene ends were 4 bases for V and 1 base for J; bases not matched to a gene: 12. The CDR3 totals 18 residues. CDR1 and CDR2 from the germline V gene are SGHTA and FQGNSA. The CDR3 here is CASSSPGLAAVGTDTQYF. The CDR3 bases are TGTGCCAGCAGCTCCCCGGGACTAGCTGCGGTCGGCACAGATACGCAGTATTTT.

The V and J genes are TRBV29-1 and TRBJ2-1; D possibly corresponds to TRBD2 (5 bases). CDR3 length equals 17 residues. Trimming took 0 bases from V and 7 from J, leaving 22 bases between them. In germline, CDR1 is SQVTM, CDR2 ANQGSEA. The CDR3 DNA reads TGCAGCGTTGAAGATCAGTTGGAAACTAGGGTACGGAATGAGCAGTTCTTC. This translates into CSVEDQLETRVRNEQFF.

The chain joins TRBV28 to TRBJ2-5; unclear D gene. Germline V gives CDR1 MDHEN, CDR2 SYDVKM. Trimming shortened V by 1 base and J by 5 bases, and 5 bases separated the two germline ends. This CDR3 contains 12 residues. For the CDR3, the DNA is TGTGCCAGCAGTTTATTTATGGAGACCCAGTACTTC. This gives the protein CASSLFMETQYF. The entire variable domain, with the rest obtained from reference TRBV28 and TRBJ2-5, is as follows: DVKVTQSSRYLVKRTGEKVFLECVQDMDHENMFWYRQDPGLGLRLIYFSYDVKMKEKGDIPEGYSVSREKKERFSLILESASTNQTSMYLCASSLFMETQYFGPGTRLLVL.

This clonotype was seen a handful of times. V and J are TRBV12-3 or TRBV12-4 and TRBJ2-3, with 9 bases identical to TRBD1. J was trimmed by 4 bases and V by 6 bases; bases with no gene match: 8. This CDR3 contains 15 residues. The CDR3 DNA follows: TGTGCCAGCAGCCGAGGGGGACAGGGATCAGATACGCAGTATTTT. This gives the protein CASSRGGQGSDTQYF.

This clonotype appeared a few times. CDR3: CASRPTQGAGTEAFF. The CDR3 bases are TGTGCCAGCAGGCCAACACAGGGGGCTGGCACTGAAGCTTTCTTT. The chain uses TRBV28 and TRBJ1-1; 9 nucleotides match TRBD1. Germline V gene lookup returns CDR1 MDHEN and CDR2 SYDVKM. Trimming cost V 6 bases and J 4 bases; bases outside gene matches: 9. The CDR3 is made up of 15 amino acids.

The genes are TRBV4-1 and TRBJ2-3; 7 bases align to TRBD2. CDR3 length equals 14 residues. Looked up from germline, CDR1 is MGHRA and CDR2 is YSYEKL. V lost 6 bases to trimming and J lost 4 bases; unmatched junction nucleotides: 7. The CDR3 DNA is TGCGCCAGCAGGGGACTACAGTTATCAGATACGCAGTATTTT. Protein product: CASRGLQLSDTQYF.

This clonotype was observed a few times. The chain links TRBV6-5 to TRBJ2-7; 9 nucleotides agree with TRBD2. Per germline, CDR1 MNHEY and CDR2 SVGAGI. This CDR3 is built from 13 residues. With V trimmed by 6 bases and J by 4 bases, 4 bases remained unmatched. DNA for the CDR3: TGTGCCAGCAGCGGGCTAGCGGGGTACGAGCAGTACTTC. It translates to CASSGLAGYEQYF.

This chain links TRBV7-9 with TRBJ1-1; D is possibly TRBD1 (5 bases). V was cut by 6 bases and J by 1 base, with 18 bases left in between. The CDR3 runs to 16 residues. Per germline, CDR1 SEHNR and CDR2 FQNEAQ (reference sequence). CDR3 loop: CASSPDVGGRNTEAFF. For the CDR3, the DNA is TGTGCCAGCAGTCCAGATGTTGGGGGAAGGAACACTGAAGCTTTCTTT.

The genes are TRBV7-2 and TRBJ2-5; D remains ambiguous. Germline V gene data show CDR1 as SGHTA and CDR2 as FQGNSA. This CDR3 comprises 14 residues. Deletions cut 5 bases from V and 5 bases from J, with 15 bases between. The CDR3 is CASSLNPGKETQYF. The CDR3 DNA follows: TGTGCCAGCAGCCTTAATCCAGGAAAGGAGACCCAGTACTTC.